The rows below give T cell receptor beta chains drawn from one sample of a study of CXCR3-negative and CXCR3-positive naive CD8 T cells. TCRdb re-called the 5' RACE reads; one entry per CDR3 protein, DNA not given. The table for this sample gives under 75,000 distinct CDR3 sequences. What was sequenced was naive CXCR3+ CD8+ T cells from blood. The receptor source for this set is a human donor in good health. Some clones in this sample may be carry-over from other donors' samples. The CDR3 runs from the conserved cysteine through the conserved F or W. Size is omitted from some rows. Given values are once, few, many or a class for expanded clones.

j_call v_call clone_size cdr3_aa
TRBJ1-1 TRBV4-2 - CASSQEEGEAFF
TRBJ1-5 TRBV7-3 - CASRDEPNSNQPQHF
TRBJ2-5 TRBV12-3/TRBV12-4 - CASSLSQRGQETQYF
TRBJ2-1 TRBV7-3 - CASSLPRTSGGLSDEQFF
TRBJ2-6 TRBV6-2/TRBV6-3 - CASSYGLAGVNVLTF
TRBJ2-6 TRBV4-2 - CASSQDASGANVLTF
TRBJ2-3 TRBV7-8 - CASSPYTTASTDTQYF
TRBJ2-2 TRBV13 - CANEQSNTGELFF
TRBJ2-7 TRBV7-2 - CASSKETSGGNEQYF
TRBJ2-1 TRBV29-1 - CSVEEVSPDYNEQFF
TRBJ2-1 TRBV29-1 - CSVGGYNGVDEQFF
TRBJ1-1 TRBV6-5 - CASRPFVSGNTEAFF
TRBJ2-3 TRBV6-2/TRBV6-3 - CASKLDRDTQYF
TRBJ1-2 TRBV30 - CAWSAGTEFLGYTF
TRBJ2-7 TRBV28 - CASSFRGALTYEQYF
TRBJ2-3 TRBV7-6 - CASSLGTSPDTQYF
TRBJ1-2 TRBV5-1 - CASSLGAFSGYTF
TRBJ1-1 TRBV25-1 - CASSESQGENTEAFF
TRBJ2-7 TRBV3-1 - CASSLTTHYEQYF
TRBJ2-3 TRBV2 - CASFDRLDSTDTQYF
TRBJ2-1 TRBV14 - CASSQDSGTYNEQFF
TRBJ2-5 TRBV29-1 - CSVDDFPQTQYF
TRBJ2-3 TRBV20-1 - CSATSRPSSTDTQYF
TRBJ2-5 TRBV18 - CASSPTKGGDQETQYF
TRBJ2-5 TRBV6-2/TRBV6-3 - CASSNQGAPQETQYF
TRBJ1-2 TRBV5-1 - CASSPFLGIGGYGYTF
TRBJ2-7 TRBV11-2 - CASSLTSGPAYEQYF
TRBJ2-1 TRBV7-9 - CASNWGSEQFF
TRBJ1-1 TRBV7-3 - CASSPLSSRDTEAFF
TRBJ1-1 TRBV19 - CASSMLRNTEAFF
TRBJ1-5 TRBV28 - CASRQGSSSNQPQHF
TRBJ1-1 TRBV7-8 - CASSLGPGQEGEAFF
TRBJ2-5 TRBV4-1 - CASSQDLGLSKETQYF
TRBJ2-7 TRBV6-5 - CASTQGYSYEQYF
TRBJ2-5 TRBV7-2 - CASSLVGQGGQETQYF
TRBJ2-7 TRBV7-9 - CASSLAPGPYEQYF
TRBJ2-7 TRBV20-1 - CSARTWDDLAPGEQYF
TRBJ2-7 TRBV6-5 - CASSIPGQGAYEQYF
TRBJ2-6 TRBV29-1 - CSVEEKGGGDFSGANVLTF
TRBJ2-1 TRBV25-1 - CASSEWGDLYNEQFF
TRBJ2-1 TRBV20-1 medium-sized CSASPSPGSYNEQFF
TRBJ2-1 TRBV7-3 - CASSLGGLNEQFF
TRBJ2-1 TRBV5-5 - CASSWTGQGWNEQFF
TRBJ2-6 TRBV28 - CASSLSGGSGANVLTF
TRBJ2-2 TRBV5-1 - CASSPERGDRLNTGELFF
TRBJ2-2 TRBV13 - CASSSTQQGPLTGELFF
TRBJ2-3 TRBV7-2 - CASSLDGGTDTQYF
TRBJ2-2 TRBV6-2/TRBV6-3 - CASSFATRYTGELFF